This T cell receptor (beta chain) was retrieved from a study of regulatory and conventional T cells in RAG deficiency. Points from the study as a whole: Control T-cell subsets had markedly higher Shannon entropy and lower Simpson indices than RAG-deficient patients.

The sorted regulatory T cells were CD4+, CD25-high and CD127-low, with genomic DNA sequenced. This clone was counted once. What it recognizes is unknown. V was cut by 2 bases and J by 9 bases, with 22 bases left in between. The germline V gene has CDR1 SGHTA and CDR2 FQGNSA. CDR3 length: 16 residues. The data were produced by immunoSEQ multiplex PCR, yet TCRdb's version contains in-frame clones alone and is incomplete. The sample comprises over 15,000 clones, roughly 89% of which are singletons, and 1.4% rests with the top ten. The same specimen was also included in a second study, on regulatory T cells. From that report: The primer mix had 52 TRBV and 13 TRBJ primers.

Sequences were obtained from Tregs sorted from blood. The receptor's source is a human donor in good health. The rearrangement uses TRBV7-2 and TRBJ2-5; possibly TRBD2 for D (5 bases). The CDR3 nucleotides read TGTGCCAGCAGCTTATCAGTTGCGGGCCTTTTTAGGGCCCAGTACTTC. Amino acid sequence: CASSLSVAGLFRAQYF.